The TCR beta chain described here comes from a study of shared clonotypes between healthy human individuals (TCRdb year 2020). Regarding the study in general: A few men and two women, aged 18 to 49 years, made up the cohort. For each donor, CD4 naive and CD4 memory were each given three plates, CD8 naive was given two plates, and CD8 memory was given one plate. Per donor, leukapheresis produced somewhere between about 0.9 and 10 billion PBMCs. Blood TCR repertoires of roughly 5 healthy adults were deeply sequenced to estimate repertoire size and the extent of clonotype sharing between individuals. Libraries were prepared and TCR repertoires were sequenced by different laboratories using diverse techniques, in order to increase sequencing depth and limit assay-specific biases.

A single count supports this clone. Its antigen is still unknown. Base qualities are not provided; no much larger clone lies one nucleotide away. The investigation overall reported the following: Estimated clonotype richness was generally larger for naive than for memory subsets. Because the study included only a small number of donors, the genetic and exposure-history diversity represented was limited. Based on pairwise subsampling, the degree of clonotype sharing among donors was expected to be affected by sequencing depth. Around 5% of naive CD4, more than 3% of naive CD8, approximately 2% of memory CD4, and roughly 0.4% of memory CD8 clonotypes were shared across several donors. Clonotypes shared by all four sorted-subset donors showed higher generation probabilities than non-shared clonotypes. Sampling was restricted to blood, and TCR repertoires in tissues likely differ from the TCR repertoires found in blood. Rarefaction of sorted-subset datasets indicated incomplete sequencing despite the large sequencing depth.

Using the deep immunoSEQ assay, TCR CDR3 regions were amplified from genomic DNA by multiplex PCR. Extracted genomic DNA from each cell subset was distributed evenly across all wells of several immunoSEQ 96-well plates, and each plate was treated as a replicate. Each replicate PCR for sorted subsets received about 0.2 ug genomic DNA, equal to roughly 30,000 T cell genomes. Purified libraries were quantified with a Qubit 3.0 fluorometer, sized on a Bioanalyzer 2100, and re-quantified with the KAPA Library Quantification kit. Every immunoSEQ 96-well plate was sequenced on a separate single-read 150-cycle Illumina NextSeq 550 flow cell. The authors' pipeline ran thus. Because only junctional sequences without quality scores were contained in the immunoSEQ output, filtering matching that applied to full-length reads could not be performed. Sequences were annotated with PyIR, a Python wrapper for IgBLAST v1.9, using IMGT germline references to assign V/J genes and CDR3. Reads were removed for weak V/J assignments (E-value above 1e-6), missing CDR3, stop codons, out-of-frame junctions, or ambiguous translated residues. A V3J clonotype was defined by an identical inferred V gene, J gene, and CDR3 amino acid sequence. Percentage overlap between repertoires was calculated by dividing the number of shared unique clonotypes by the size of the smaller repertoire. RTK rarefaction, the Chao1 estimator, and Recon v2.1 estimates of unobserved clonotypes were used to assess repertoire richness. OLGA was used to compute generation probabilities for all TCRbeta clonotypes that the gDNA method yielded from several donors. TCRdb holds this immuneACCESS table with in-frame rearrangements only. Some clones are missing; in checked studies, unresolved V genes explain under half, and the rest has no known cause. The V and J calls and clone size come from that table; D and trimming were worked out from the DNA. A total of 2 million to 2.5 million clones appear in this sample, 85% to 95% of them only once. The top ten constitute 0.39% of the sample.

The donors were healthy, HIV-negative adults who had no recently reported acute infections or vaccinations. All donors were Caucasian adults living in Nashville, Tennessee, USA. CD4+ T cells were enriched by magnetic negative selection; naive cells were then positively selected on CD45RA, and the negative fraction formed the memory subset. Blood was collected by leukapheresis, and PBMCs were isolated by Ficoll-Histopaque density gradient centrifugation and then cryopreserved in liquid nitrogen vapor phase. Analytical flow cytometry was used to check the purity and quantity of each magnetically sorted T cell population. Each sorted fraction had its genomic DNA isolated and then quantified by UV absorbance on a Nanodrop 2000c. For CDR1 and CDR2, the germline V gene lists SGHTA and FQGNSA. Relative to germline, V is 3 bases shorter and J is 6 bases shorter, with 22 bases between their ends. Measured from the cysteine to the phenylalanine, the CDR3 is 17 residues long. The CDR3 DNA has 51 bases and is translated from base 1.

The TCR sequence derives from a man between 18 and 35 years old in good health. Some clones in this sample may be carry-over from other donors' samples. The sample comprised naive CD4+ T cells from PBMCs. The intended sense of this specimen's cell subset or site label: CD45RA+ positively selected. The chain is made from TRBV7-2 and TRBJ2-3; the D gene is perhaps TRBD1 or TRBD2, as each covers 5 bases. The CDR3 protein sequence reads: CASSFVRILGAGDTQYF. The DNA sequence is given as TGTGCCAGCAGCTTCGTGCGGATCCTCGGGGCAGGGGATACGCAGTATTTT.